This section outlines one TCR beta chain sequence together with its context. Its matching antigen is unknown. Germline V lookup: CDR1 SGHTA, CDR2 FQGNSA. This CDR3 spans 17 amino acids. These data originate in a study of cytomegalovirus exposure and HLA in healthy donors. Study results and limitations: Among TCR sequences, most were rare, though some public TCRs appeared in many donors. It was taken for granted in presence/absence analyses that sequencing depth across donors was roughly uniform. A later analysis linked a missense variant in DCLRE1C to the trimming of TCR beta V and J genes.

This PCR relied on a set of 60 Vbeta primers and 13 Jbeta primers. Assay used: immunoSEQ multiplex PCR; TCRdb lists only in-frame clones, some missing. The repertoire consists of approximately 170,000 clones, with around 80% occurring once and the leading ten covering approximately 4.1%. The chain links TRBV7-2 to TRBJ2-5, with 7 bases fitting TRBD2. The DNA end favors TRBJ2-7, so the J call may be wrong. Sequencing was performed on PBMCs. This clonotype was obtained from a woman aged 50 to 60 in good health and CMV-seropositive. CDR3 amino acids: CASSLGGGGWNSYEQYF. The CDR3 DNA is TGTGCCAGCAGCTTAGGTGGGGGGGGTTGGAACTCCTACGAGCAGTACTTC.